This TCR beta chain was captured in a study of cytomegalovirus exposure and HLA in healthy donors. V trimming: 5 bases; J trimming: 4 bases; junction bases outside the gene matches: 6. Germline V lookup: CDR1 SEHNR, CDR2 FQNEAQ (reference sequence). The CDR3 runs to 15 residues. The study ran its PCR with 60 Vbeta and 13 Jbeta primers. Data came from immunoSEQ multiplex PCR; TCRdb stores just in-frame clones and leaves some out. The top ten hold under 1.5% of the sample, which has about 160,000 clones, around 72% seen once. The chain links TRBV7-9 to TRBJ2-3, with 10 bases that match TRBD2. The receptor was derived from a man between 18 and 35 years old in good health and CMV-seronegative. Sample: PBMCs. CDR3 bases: TGTGCCAGCAGCCCTAGCGGGAGAGGCGCAGATACGCAGTATTTT. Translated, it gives CASSPSGRGADTQYF.